This note documents a single T cell receptor beta chain sequence. The data were taken from a study of blood T cell repertoires in COVID-19. Across the whole study: PBMCs, B-cell-depleted T cells, or T cells were the source of the cDNA or gDNA that made up the material.

Only in-frame clones appear in the TCRdb table, and some are missing; sequencing was by immunoSEQ multiplex PCR. The sample has a few hundred thousand clones; more than 75% are singletons. CDR1 is SNHLY and CDR2 is FYNNEI in the germline V gene. V was pared by 7 bases and J by 7 bases, with 14 bases between. The CDR3 has 12 residues. The clonotype was recovered from a man aged 55 to 70 with acute or convalescent COVID-19. Sequencing was carried out using peripheral blood. The chain has TRBV2 and TRBJ2-7; possibly TRBD1 for D (6 bases). CDR3 DNA: TGTGCCAGCATGCCAGGGGTGGGTGAGCAGTACTTC. Its translation is CASMPGVGEQYF.